The source of this T cell receptor beta chain is a study of a mutant IDH1 vaccine in newly diagnosed glioma. A word on this clone: Its target is not known.

Noted time point: week 23, last vaccination. Vaccination comprised doses that each held 300 ug of mutant IDH1 20-mer peptide, plus topical imiquimod. New astrocytomas of WHO grade 3 or 4 that were IDH1-mutant and ATRX-lost were found in the donors. V shed 4 bases and J 1 base; nucleotides not matched to a gene: 2. Germline lookup yields CDR1 LNHNV and CDR2 YYDKDF (reference sequence). This CDR3 is 14 amino acids long. Assay used: immunoSEQ multiplex PCR; TCRdb lists only in-frame clones, some missing. Of 58,000 or so clones in the sample, 85% to 90% were seen once. The material sequenced was PBMCs, taken from a glioma patient whose treatment included an IDH1 peptide vaccine. The clonotype originates from a man between 40 and 49 years old with glioma. This chain joins TRBV15 and TRBJ1-1, with 8 bases fitting TRBD1. CDR3 amino acids: CATSIDRGNTEAFF. The DNA for the CDR3 is TGTGCCACCAGCATCGACAGGGGGAACACTGAAGCTTTCTTT.